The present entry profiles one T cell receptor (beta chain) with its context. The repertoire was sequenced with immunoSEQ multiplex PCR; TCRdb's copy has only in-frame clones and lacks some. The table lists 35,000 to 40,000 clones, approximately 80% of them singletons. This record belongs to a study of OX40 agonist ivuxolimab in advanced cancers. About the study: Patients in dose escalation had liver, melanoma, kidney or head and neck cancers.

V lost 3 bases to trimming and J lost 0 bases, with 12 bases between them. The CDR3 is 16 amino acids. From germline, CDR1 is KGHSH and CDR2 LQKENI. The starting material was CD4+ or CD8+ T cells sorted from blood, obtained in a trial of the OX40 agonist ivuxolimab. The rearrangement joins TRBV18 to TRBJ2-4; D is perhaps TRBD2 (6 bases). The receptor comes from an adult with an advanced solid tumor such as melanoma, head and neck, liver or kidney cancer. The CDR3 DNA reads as TGTGCCAGCTCACCTCGGGTAGCGGCAGCCAAAAACATTCAGTACTTC. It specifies CASSPRVAAAKNIQYF.